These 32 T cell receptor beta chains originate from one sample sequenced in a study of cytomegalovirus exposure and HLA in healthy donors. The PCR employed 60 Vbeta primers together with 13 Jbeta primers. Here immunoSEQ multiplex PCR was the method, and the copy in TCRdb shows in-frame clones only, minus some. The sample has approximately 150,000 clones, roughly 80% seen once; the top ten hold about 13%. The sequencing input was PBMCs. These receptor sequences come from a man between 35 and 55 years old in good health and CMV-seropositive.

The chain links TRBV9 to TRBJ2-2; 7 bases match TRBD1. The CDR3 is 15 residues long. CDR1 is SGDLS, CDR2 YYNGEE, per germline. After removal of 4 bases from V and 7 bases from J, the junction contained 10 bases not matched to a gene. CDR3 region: CASSTRQGLGGELFF. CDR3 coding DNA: TGTGCCAGCAGCACCCGACAGGGTTTGGGCGGGGAGCTGTTTTTT. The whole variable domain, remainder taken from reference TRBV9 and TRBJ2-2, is DSGVTQTPKHLITATGQRVTLRCSPRSGDLSVYWYQQSLDQGLQFLIQYYNGEERAKGNILERFSAQQFPDLHSELNLSSLELGDSALYFCASSTRQGLGGELFFGEGSRLTVL.

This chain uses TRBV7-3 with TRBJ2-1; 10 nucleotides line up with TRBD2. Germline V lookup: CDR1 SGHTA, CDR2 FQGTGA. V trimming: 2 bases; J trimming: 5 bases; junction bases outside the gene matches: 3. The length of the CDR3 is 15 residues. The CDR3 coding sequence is TGTGCCAGCAGCTTATTAGCGGGAGGACACAATGAGCAGTTCTTC. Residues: CASSLLAGGHNEQFF.

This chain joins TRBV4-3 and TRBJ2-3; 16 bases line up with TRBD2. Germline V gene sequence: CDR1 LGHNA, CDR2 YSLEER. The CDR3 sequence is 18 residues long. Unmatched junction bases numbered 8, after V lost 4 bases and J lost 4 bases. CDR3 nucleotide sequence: TGCGCCAGCAGCCGGGCGCTGGGACTAGCGGGAGGGCCAGATACGCAGTATTTT. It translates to CASSRALGLAGGPDTQYF.

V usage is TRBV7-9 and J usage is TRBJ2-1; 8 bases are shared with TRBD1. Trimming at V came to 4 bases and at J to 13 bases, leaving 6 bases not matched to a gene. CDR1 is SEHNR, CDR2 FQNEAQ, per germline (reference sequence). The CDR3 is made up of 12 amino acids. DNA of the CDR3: TGTGCCAGCAGCTCGACCGGGACAGGCCAGTTCTTC. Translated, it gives CASSSTGTGQFF.

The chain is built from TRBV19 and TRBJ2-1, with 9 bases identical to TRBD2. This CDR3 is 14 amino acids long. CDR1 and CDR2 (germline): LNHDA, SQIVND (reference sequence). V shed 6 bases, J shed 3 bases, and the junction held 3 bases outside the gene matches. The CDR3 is CASRGTSYYNEQFF. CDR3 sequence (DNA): TGTGCCAGTAGAGGGACTAGCTACTACAATGAGCAGTTCTTC. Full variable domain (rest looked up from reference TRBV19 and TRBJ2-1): DGGITQSPKYLFRKEGQNVTLSCEQNLNHDAMYWYRQDPGQGLRLIYYSQIVNDFQKGDIAEGYSVSREKKESFPLTVTSAQKNPTAFYLCASRGTSYYNEQFFGPGTRLTVL.

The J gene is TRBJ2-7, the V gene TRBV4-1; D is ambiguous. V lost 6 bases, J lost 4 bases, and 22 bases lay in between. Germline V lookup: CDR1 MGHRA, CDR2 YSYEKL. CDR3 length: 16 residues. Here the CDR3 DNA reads TGCGCCAGCAGTCCTCGAGCAGGTCCCTCTTCATACGAGCAGTACTTC. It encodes CASSPRAGPSSYEQYF.

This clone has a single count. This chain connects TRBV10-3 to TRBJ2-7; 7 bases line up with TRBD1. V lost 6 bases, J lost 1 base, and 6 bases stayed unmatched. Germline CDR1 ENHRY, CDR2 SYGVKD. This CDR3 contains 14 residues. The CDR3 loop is CAISGDSASYEQYF. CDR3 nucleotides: TGTGCCATCAGCGGGGACAGCGCGTCCTACGAGCAGTACTTC.

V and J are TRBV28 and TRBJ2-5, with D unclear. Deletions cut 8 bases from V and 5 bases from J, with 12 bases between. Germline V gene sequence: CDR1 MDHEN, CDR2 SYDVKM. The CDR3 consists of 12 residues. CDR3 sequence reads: CASSRVSETQYF. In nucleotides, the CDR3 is TGTGCCAGCTCGCGTGTATCCGAGACCCAGTACTTC.

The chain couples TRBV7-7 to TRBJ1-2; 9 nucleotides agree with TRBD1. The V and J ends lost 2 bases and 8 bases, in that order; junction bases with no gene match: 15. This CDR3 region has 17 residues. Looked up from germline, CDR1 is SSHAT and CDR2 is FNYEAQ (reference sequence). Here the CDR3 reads CASSLSCTWDRACGYTF. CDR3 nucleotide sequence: TGTGCCAGCAGCTTATCTTGTACGTGGGACAGGGCATGCGGCTACACCTTC.

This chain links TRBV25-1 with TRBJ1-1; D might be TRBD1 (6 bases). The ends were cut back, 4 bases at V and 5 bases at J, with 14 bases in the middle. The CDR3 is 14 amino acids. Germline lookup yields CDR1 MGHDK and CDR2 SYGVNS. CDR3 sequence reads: CASSGAGAGTEAFF. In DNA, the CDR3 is TGTGCCAGCAGTGGAGCAGGGGCCGGAACTGAAGCTTTCTTT.

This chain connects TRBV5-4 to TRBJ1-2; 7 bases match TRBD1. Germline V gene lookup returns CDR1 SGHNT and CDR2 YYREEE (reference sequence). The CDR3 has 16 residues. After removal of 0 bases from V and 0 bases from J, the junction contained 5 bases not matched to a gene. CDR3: CASSLGQGVTNYGYTF. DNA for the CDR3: TGTGCCAGCAGCTTGGGGCAGGGGGTAACTAACTATGGCTACACCTTC.

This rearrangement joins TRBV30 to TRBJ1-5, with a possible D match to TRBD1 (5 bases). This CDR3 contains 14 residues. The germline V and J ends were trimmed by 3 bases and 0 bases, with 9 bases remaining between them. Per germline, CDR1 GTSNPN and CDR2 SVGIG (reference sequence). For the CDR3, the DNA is TGTGCCTGGAGCGCGACAGTTAGCAATCAGCCCCAGCATTTT. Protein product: CAWSATVSNQPQHF.

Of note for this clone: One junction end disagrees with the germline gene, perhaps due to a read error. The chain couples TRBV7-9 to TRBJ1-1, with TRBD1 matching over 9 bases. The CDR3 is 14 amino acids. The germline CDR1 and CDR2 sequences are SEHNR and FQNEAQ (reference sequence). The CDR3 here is CSSSRGQGLTEAFF. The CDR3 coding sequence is TGTTCCAGCAGCCGCGGACAGGGGTTAACTGAAGCTTTCTTT.

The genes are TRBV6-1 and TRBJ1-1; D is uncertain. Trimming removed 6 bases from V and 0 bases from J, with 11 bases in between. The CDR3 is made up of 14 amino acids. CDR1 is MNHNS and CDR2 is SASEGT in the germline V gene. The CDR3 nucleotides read TGTGCCAGCAGCTCCACAGCTATGAACACTGAAGCTTTCTTT. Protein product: CASSSTAMNTEAFF.

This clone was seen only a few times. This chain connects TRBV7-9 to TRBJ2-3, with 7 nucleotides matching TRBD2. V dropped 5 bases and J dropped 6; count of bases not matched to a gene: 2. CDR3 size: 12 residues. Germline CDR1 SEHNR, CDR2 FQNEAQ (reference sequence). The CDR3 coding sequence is TGTGCCAGCAGCCCGCGGGGGGATACGCAGTATTTT. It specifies CASSPRGDTQYF.

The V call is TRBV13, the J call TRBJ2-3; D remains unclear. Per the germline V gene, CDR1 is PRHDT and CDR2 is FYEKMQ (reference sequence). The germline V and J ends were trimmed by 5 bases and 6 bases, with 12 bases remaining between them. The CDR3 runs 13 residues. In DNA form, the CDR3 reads TGTGCCAGCAGCGTTGGTGCAGTCGATACGCAGTATTTT. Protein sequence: CASSVGAVDTQYF.

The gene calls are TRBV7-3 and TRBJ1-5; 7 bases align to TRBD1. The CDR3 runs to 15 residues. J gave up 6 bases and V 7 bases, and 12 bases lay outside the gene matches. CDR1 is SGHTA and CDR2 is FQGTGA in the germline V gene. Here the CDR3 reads CASIRRGQRLQPQHF. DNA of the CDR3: TGTGCCAGCATCCGCCGGGGACAGCGTCTTCAGCCCCAGCATTTT. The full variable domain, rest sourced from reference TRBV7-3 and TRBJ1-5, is GAGVSQTPSNKVTEKGKYVELRCDPISGHTALYWYRQSLGQGPEFLIYFQGTGAADDSGLPNDRFFAVRPEGSVSTLKIQRTERGDSAVYLCASIRRGQRLQPQHFGDGTRLSIL.

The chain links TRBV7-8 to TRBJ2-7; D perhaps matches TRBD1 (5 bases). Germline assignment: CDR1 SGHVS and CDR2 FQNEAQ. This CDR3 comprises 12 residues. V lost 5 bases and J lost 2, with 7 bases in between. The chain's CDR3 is CASSRQTYEQYF. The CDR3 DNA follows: TGTGCCAGCAGCCGACAGACCTACGAGCAGTACTTC.

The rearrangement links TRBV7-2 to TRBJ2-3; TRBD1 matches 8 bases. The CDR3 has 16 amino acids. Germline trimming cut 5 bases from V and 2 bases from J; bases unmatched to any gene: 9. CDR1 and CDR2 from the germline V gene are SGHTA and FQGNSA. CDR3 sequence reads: CASSRGQGVNTDTQYF. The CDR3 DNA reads TGTGCCAGCAGCCGCGGACAGGGCGTGAACACAGATACGCAGTATTTT.

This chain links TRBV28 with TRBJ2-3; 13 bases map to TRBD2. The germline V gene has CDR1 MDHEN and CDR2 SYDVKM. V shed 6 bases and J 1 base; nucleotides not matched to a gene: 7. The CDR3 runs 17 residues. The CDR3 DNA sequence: TGTGCCAGCAGCACCGGGACTAGCGGGGTGCGCACAGATACGCAGTATTTT. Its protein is CASSTGTSGVRTDTQYF.

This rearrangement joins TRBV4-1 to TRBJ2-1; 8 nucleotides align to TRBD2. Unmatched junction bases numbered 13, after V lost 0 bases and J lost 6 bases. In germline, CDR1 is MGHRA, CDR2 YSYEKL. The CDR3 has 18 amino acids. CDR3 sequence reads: CASSQDFKRVAGPNEQFF. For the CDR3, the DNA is TGCGCCAGCAGCCAAGATTTCAAGAGGGTAGCGGGACCCAATGAGCAGTTCTTC.

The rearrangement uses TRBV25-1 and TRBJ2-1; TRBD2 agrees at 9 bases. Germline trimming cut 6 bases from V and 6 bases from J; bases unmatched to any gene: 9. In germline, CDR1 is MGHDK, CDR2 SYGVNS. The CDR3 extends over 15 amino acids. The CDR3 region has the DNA TGTGCCAGCAGGGCTCGGGCTAGCGGGACCAATGAGCAGTTCTTC. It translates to CASRARASGTNEQFF. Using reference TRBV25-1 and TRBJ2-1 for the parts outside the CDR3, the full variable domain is EADIYQTPRYLVIGTGKKITLECSQTMGHDKMYWYQQDPGMELHLIHYSYGVNSTEKGDLSSESTVSRIRTEHFPLTLESARPSHTSQYLCASRARASGTNEQFFGPGTRLTVL.

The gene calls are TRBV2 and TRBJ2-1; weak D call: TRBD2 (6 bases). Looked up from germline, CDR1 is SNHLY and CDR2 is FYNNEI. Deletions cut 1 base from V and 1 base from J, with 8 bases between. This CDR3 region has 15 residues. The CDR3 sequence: CASSEVEGSYNEQFF. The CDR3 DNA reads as TGTGCCAGCAGTGAAGTGGAGGGGTCCTACAATGAGCAGTTCTTC.

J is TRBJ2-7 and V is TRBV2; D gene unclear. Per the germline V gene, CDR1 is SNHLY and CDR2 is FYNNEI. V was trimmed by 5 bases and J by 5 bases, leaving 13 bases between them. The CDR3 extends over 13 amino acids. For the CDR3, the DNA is TGTGCCAGCAGTCTAACCCGTATGAACGAGCAGTACTTC. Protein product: CASSLTRMNEQYF.

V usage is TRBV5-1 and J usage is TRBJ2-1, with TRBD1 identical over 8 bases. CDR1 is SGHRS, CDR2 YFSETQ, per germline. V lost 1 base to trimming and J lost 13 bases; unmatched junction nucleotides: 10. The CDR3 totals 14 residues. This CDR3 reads CASSLSDRGEEQFF. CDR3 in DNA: TGCGCCAGCAGCTTGAGCGACAGGGGTGAGGAACAGTTCTTC. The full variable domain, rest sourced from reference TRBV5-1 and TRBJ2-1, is KAGVTQTPRYLIKTRGQQVTLSCSPISGHRSVSWYQQTPGQGLQFLFEYFSETQRNKGNFPGRFSGRQFSNSRSEMNVSTLELGDSALYLCASSLSDRGEEQFFGPGTRLTVL.

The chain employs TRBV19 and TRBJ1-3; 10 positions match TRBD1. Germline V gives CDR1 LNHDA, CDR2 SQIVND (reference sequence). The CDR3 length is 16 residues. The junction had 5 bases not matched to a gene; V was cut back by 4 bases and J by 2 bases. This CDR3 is CASSTRQGATGNTIYF. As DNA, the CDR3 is TGTGCCAGTAGTACCAGACAGGGGGCAACTGGAAACACCATATATTTT.

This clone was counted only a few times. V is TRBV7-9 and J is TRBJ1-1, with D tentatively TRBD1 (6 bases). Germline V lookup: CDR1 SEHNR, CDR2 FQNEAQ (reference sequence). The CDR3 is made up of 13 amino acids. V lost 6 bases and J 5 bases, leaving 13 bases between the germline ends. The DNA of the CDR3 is TGTGCCAGCAGGCAACAGGGAGGGACTGAAGCTTTCTTT. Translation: CASRQQGGTEAFF.

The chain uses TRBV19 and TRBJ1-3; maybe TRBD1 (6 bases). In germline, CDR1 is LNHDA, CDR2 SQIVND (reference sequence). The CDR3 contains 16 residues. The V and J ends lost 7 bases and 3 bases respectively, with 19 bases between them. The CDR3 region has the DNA TGTGCCAGTACCATCTCGCCGGCAGGGGTTGGAAACACCATATATTTT. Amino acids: CASTISPAGVGNTIYF.

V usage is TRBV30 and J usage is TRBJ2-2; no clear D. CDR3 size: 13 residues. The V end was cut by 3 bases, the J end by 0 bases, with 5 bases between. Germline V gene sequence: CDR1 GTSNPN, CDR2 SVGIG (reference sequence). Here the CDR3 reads CAWREPNTGELFF. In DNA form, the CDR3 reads TGTGCCTGGAGAGAGCCGAACACCGGGGAGCTGTTTTTT.

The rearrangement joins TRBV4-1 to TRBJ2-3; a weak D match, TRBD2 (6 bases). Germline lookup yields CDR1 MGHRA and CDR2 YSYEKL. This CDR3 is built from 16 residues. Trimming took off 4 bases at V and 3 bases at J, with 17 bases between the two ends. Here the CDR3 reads CASSLSLARGTDTQYF. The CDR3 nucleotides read TGCGCCAGCAGCCTAAGCCTGGCGCGGGGTACAGATACGCAGTATTTT.

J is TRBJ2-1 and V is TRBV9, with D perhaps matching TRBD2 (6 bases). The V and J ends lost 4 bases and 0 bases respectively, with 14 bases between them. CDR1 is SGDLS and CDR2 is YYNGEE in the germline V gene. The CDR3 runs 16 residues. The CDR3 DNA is TGTGCCAGCAGCCTCCGTAGCGGTTACTCCTACAATGAGCAGTTCTTC. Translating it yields CASSLRSGYSYNEQFF. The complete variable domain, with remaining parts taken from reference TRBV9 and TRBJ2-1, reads DSGVTQTPKHLITATGQRVTLRCSPRSGDLSVYWYQQSLDQGLQFLIQYYNGEERAKGNILERFSAQQFPDLHSELNLSSLELGDSALYFCASSLRSGYSYNEQFFGPGTRLTVL.

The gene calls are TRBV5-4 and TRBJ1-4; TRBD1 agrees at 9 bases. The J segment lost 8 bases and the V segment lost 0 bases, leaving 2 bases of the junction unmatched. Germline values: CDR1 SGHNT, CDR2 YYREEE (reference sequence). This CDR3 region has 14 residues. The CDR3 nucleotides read TGTGCCAGCAGCTTGGACAGGGGGCAAGAAAAACTGTTTTTT. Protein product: CASSLDRGQEKLFF.